These T cell receptor beta chains were read from a single sample in a study of shared clonotypes between healthy human individuals. Clones were read by immunoSEQ multiplex PCR, and TCRdb kept only the in-frame ones, dropping some. This sample carries about 980,000 clones, around 80% of them seen once, and the ten largest clones take approximately 1.5%. Sequenced: memory CD4+ T cells sorted from blood. All receptors derive from a man between 18 and 35 years old in good health. Each CDR3 is given with its conserved first and last residue. A D gene is named only where the DNA matches it firmly. The listing skips clone size in some rows; elsewhere it reads once, few, many or a size class.

V gene: TRBV7-9; J gene: TRBJ1-1; clone size: -; D gene: TRBD1; CDR3 DNA: TGTGCCAGCAGCTTTGGGACAGCGAACACTGAAGCTTTCTTT; CDR3 protein: CASSFGTANTEAFF
V gene: TRBV28; J gene: TRBJ1-5; clone size: -; D gene: TRBD1; CDR3 DNA: TGTGCCAGCAGTTTATCCAGGGGGGCGGGCAATCAGCCCCAGCATTTT; CDR3 protein: CASSLSRGAGNQPQHF
V gene: TRBV6-5; J gene: TRBJ2-7; clone size: once; D gene: -; CDR3 DNA: TGTGCCAGCAGTTCGAACTACGAGCAGTACTTC; CDR3 protein: CASSSNYEQYF
V gene: TRBV5-6; J gene: TRBJ1-1; clone size: -; D gene: TRBD1; CDR3 DNA: TGTGCCAGCAGTCCCGGGACAGGGGAGAAAACTGAAGCTTTCTTT; CDR3 protein: CASSPGTGEKTEAFF
V gene: TRBV6-4; J gene: TRBJ1-6; clone size: few; D gene: TRBD1; CDR3 DNA: TGTGCCAGCAGGGATAGACAGGGGACCAATTCACCCCTCCACTTT; CDR3 protein: CASRDRQGTNSPLHF
V gene: TRBV4-1; J gene: TRBJ2-7; clone size: once; D gene: -; CDR3 DNA: TGCGCCAGCAGCCAAGAAGGGACCCTAAGCTCCTACGAGCAGTACTTC; CDR3 protein: CASSQEGTLSSYEQYF
V gene: TRBV18; J gene: TRBJ1-1; clone size: -; D gene: -; CDR3 DNA: TGTGCCAGCTCACCATGGCAGGAGATCATGAACACTGAAGCTTTCTTT; CDR3 protein: CASSPWQEIMNTEAFF
V gene: TRBV5-6; J gene: TRBJ2-7; clone size: -; D gene: -; CDR3 DNA: TGTGCCAGCAGCTTGGACGATCTTTGGGGTACCGAGCAGTACTTC; CDR3 protein: CASSLDDLWGTEQYF
V gene: TRBV7-6; J gene: TRBJ2-7; clone size: once; D gene: -; CDR3 DNA: TGTGCCAGCGGCCTTATGGACGAGCAGTACTTC; CDR3 protein: CASGLMDEQYF
V gene: TRBV5-4; J gene: TRBJ2-7; clone size: -; D gene: -; CDR3 DNA: TGTGCCAGCAGCTTTTTGGCGGGGGAGCAGTACTTC; CDR3 protein: CASSFLAGEQYF
V gene: TRBV5-1; J gene: TRBJ2-3; clone size: -; D gene: -; CDR3 DNA: TGCGCCAGCAGCTTGAAGCGCCGGATCGGGGCAGATACGCAGTATTTT; CDR3 protein: CASSLKRRIGADTQYF
V gene: TRBV19; J gene: TRBJ1-5; clone size: few; D gene: -; CDR3 DNA: TGTGCCAGTAGTGGGACGCCCTATAGCAATCAGCCCCAGCATTTT; CDR3 protein: CASSGTPYSNQPQHF
V gene: TRBV5-1; J gene: TRBJ2-1; clone size: -; D gene: -; CDR3 DNA: TGCGCCAGCAGCTTGGGGACACCGAGGGGCAATGAGCAGTTCTTC; CDR3 protein: CASSLGTPRGNEQFF
V gene: TRBV7-2; J gene: TRBJ1-5; clone size: -; D gene: -; CDR3 DNA: TGTGCCAGCAGCTTAAGTGCGGGTCAGCCCCAGCATTTT; CDR3 protein: CASSLSAGQPQHF
V gene: TRBV5-8; J gene: TRBJ1-4; clone size: -; D gene: TRBD1; CDR3 DNA: TGTGCCAGCAGCCTCGGACAGGCCCTGGGCGACGAAAAACTGTTTTTT; CDR3 protein: CASSLGQALGDEKLFF
V gene: TRBV5-1; J gene: TRBJ1-2; clone size: -; D gene: -; CDR3 DNA: TGCGCCAGCAGCCTGAGGGACCTCTATGGCTACACCTTC; CDR3 protein: CASSLRDLYGYTF
V gene: TRBV6-1; J gene: TRBJ2-5; clone size: -; D gene: TRBD2; CDR3 DNA: TGTGCCAGCACGGGGACTAGCGCGAAGACCCAGTACTTC; CDR3 protein: CASTGTSAKTQYF
V gene: TRBV5-4; J gene: TRBJ2-3; clone size: few; D gene: TRBD2; CDR3 DNA: TGTGCCACCCAGCGGGAGGACCGTCAGGATACGCAGTATTTT; CDR3 protein: CATQREDRQDTQYF
V gene: TRBV5-1; J gene: TRBJ1-1; clone size: few; D gene: -; CDR3 DNA: TGCGCCAGCAGCTTGGAGGGGATGAACACTGAAGCTTTCTTT; CDR3 protein: CASSLEGMNTEAFF
V gene: TRBV6-1; J gene: TRBJ1-5; clone size: -; D gene: -; CDR3 DNA: TGTGCCAGCAGTGAACGCACGACGGGACCCCAGCATTTT; CDR3 protein: CASSERTTGPQHF
V gene: TRBV6-6; J gene: TRBJ2-5; clone size: -; D gene: -; CDR3 DNA: TGTGCCAGCAGTTGGACAGAAGAGACCCAGTACTTC; CDR3 protein: CASSWTEETQYF
V gene: TRBV7-9; J gene: TRBJ1-1; clone size: -; D gene: -; CDR3 DNA: TGTGCCAGCAGCGGGGCAGGCTTGACTGAAGCTTTCTTT; CDR3 protein: CASSGAGLTEAFF
V gene: TRBV11-2; J gene: TRBJ1-3; clone size: -; D gene: -; CDR3 DNA: TGTGCCAGCAGCTTTTGGGACTCTGGAAACACCATATATTTT; CDR3 protein: CASSFWDSGNTIYF
V gene: TRBV7-2; J gene: TRBJ2-2; clone size: -; D gene: -; CDR3 DNA: TGTGCCAGCAGCTTAGCGGCAGGGAGTACCGGGGAGCTGTTTTTT; CDR3 protein: CASSLAAGSTGELFF
V gene: TRBV27; J gene: TRBJ1-1; clone size: -; D gene: -; CDR3 DNA: TGTGCCAGCAGTTTCGTTTCGACGAACACTGAAGCTTTCTTT; CDR3 protein: CASSFVSTNTEAFF
V gene: TRBV2; J gene: TRBJ1-6; clone size: few; D gene: -; CDR3 DNA: TGTGCCAGCCATGGGACGGCGTATAATTCACCCCTCCACTTT; CDR3 protein: CASHGTAYNSPLHF
V gene: TRBV11-2; J gene: TRBJ1-4; clone size: -; D gene: TRBD1; CDR3 DNA: TGTGCCAGCAGCGAGCAACAGGGGGCCGGTGAAAAACTGTTTTTT; CDR3 protein: CASSEQQGAGEKLFF
V gene: TRBV28; J gene: TRBJ2-2; clone size: -; D gene: -; CDR3 DNA: TGTGCCAGCAGAGAGGGTAGATCACCCGGGGAGCTGTTTTTT; CDR3 protein: CASREGRSPGELFF
V gene: TRBV19; J gene: TRBJ1-2; clone size: -; D gene: TRBD1; CDR3 DNA: TGTGCCAGTAGTACAGGACAGGGGAGCTATGGCTACACCTTC; CDR3 protein: CASSTGQGSYGYTF
V gene: TRBV5-4; J gene: TRBJ1-4; clone size: -; D gene: -; CDR3 DNA: TGTGCCAGCAGCTCCCAGGGAAGTGGTGAAAAACTGTTTTTT; CDR3 protein: CASSSQGSGEKLFF
V gene: TRBV11-2; J gene: TRBJ1-2; clone size: -; D gene: -; CDR3 DNA: TGTGCCAGCAGCTTAGTCAGTGCGGCCCCCTATGGCTACACCTTC; CDR3 protein: CASSLVSAAPYGYTF
V gene: TRBV7-2; J gene: TRBJ1-6; clone size: many; D gene: TRBD1; CDR3 DNA: TGTGCCAGCAGTTCGGGGCCAGGGGGAGAAGGACCCCTCCACTTT; CDR3 protein: CASSSGPGGEGPLHF
V gene: TRBV30; J gene: TRBJ2-2; clone size: few; D gene: -; CDR3 DNA: TGTGCCTGGACTCGACTCAACACCGGGGAGCTGTTTTTT; CDR3 protein: CAWTRLNTGELFF